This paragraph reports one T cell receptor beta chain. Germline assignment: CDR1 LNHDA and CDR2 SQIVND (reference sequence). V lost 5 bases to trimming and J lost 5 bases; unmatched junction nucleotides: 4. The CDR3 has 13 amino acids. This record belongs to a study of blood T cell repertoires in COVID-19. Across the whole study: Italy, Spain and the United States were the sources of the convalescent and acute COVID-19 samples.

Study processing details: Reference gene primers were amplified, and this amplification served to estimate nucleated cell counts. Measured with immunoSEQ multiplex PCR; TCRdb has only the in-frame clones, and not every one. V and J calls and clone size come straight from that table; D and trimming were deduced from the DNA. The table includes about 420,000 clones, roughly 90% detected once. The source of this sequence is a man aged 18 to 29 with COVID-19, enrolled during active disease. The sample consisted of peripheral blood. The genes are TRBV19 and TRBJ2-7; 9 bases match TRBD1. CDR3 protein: CASSVQGADEQYF. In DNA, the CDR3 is TGTGCCAGTAGTGTACAGGGGGCGGACGAGCAGTACTTC.